What follows are 12 T cell receptor beta chains derived from one specimen sequenced in a study of T-cell reconstitution after alpha-beta-depleted transplantation in children. Unique molecular identifiers featured in how the TCRbeta library was prepared. A single record per CDR3 protein comes from TCRdb applying MiXCR to the PCR reads. The sample has about 340,000 distinct CDR3 sequences, about 16% seen once. Material: PBMCs, mostly from graft donor cells, obtained 360 days after TCRalphabeta/CD19-depleted stem cell transplant. These receptors all stem from a male patient between 2 and 10 years old who had a stem cell transplant for acute lymphoblastic leukemia, so the T cells may come from the graft donor.

For this clonotype: The junction departs from the called germline gene at one end, perhaps through a read error. This chain joins TRBV7-7 and TRBJ2-7, with 9 bases lining up with TRBD1. CDR1 is SSHAT and CDR2 is FNYEAQ in the germline V gene (reference sequence). CDR3 length: 13 amino acids. CDR3 DNA sequence: TGTGCTAGCAGCCGGGACAGGGCCAACGAGCAGTACTTC. Encoded protein: CASSRDRANEQYF.

The chain recombines TRBV16 with TRBJ1-2; 8 bases agree with TRBD1. Trimming took 7 bases from V and 12 from J; bases not matched to a gene: 10. From germline, CDR1 is KGHSY and CDR2 FQNENV. The CDR3 has 12 residues. The CDR3 is CASNRWPGGDTF. CDR3 sequence (DNA): TGTGCCAGCAACCGATGGCCAGGGGGCGACACCTTC.

This clonotype was seen a handful of times. The chain uses TRBV7-2 and TRBJ2-3; unclear D gene. The germline gives CDR1 SGHTA, CDR2 FQGNSA. The V and J ends lost 0 bases and 3 bases respectively, with 10 bases between them. This CDR3 comprises 15 residues. The CDR3 loop reads CASSLADAWTDTQYF. The CDR3 coding sequence is TGTGCCAGCAGCTTAGCTGACGCGTGGACAGATACGCAGTATTTT.

This chain joins TRBV10-2 and TRBJ2-7; the match to TRBD1 covers 7 bases. This CDR3 has 14 residues. The germline V gene encodes CDR1 WSHSY and CDR2 SAAADI. Trimming cost V 3 bases and J 2 bases; bases outside gene matches: 4. The CDR3 DNA reads as TGCGCCAGCAGTGATCCGGGACAGCCCTACGAGCAGTACTTC. The encoded protein is CASSDPGQPYEQYF.

This clonotype has a count of ten or more. The chain couples TRBV7-8 to TRBJ2-7; 11 bases are a match to TRBD2. Germline V gives CDR1 SGHVS, CDR2 FQNEAQ. V shed 1 base and J 5 bases; nucleotides not matched to a gene: 16. CDR3 length: 19 residues. The CDR3: CASSLGVGLAGGRTDEQYF. DNA for the CDR3: TGTGCCAGCAGCTTAGGGGTCGGGCTAGCGGGAGGAAGGACGGACGAGCAGTACTTC.

The rearrangement joins TRBV10-3 to TRBJ2-7; D unresolved. Germline V lookup: CDR1 ENHRY, CDR2 SYGVKD. There are 12 residues in the CDR3. Deletions cut 0 bases from V and 7 bases from J, with 7 bases between. The CDR3 DNA follows: TGTGCCATCAGTGAGTCTGGCTTGGAGCAGTACTTC. Translating it yields CAISESGLEQYF.

This clonotype was recorded at least ten times. This chain links TRBV5-1 with TRBJ2-7, with D unclear. V dropped 0 bases and J dropped 3 bases, with 7 bases sitting between them. The CDR3 consists of 13 residues. The germline V gene encodes CDR1 SGHRS and CDR2 YFSETQ. This CDR3 reads CASSLGMGYEQYF. CDR3 bases: TGCGCCAGCAGCTTGGGAATGGGCTACGAGCAGTACTTC.

V gene TRBV6-1 combines with J gene TRBJ2-2; D remains unclear. This CDR3 has 14 residues. Germline V CDR1 and CDR2: MNHNS, SASEGT. The germline V and J ends were trimmed by 7 bases and 4 bases, with 13 bases remaining between them. In DNA form, the CDR3 reads TGTGCCAGCATCCCCCACTATGGCACCGGGGAGCTGTTTTTT. Its protein is CASIPHYGTGELFF.

The table lists this clonotype with a few counts. The chain employs TRBV7-9 and TRBJ2-7, with a weak D call TRBD2 (6 bases). Germline values: CDR1 SEHNR, CDR2 FQNEAQ (reference sequence). Trimming removed 3 bases at V and 3 bases at J, with 12 bases between. This CDR3 contains 14 residues. CDR3 residues: CASSLSSGLYEQYF. DNA of the CDR3: TGTGCCAGCAGCTTGAGTAGCGGTCTCTACGAGCAGTACTTC.

The CDR3 here is CASSLLHSYEQYF. The CDR3 nucleotides read TGCGCCAGCAGCTTGTTGCATTCCTACGAGCAGTACTTC. The rearrangement joins TRBV5-1 to TRBJ2-7; D unclear. The ends were cut back, 1 base at V and 1 base at J, with 6 bases in the middle. The germline gives CDR1 SGHRS, CDR2 YFSETQ. The CDR3 extends over 13 amino acids.

In this sample, this clonotype turned up a few times. This chain connects TRBV29-1 to TRBJ2-3; D remains unclear. The germline V gene encodes CDR1 SQVTM and CDR2 ANQGSEA. V lost 4 bases, J lost 2 bases, and 4 bases lay in between. This CDR3 comprises 11 residues. CDR3 DNA: TGCAGCGTTGGGACCACAGATACGCAGTATTTT. It translates to CSVGTTDTQYF.

The V call is TRBV7-2, the J call TRBJ2-3; 8 bases map to TRBD2. The ends lost 6 bases at V and 3 bases at J; junction bases unmatched: 8. Germline V lookup: CDR1 SGHTA, CDR2 FQGNSA. The CDR3 is made up of 15 amino acids. CDR3 nucleotides: TGTGCCAGCAGACCACCGGGACTAGAGACAGATACGCAGTATTTT. It specifies CASRPPGLETDTQYF.